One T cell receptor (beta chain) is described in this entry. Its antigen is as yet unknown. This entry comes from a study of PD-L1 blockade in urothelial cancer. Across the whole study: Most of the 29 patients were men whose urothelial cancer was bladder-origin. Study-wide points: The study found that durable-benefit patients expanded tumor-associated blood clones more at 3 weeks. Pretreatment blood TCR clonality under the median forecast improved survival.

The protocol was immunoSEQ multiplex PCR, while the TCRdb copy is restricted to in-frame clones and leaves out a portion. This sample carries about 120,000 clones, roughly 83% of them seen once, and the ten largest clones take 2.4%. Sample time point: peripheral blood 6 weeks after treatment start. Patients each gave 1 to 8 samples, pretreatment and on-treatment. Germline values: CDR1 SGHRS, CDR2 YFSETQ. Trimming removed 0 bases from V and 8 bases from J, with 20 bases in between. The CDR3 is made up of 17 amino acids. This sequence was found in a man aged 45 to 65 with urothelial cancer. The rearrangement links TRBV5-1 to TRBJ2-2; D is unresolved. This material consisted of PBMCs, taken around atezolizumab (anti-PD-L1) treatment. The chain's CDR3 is CASSLASSQNPLGELFF. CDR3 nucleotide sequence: TGCGCCAGCAGCTTGGCCAGTTCCCAGAACCCACTAGGGGAGCTGTTTTTT. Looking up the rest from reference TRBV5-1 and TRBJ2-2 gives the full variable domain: KAGVTQTPRYLIKTRGQQVTLSCSPISGHRSVSWYQQTPGQGLQFLFEYFSETQRNKGNFPGRFSGRQFSNSRSEMNVSTLELGDSALYLCASSLASSQNPLGELFFGEGSRLTVL.